The clone carrying this T cell receptor (beta chain) has a single count. The CDR3 contains 16 residues. Germline values: CDR1 SGHRS, CDR2 YFSETQ. V trimming: 1 base; J trimming: 5 bases; junction bases outside the gene matches: 10. This specimen comes from a study of CD8 T cells in Susac syndrome. Random hexamers were used to reverse transcribe about 0.45 to 1 ug of RNA. The amplification used immunoSEQ multiplex PCR on TCR beta CDR3; it spanned 54 Vbeta and 13 Jbeta. TCRdb processed the immunoSEQ multiplex PCR reads anew with MiXCR; each CDR3 protein has one entry. Of approximately 140,000 distinct CDR3 sequences listed, 85% to 95% are singletons. The T cells that were sequenced for TCR beta were CD8+ and CD4+ cells from blood.

V and J are TRBV5-1 and TRBJ1-1; 8 bases are shared with TRBD1. Sequencing was carried out using CD4+ T cells from PBMCs. The origin of this receptor is a human donor with multiple sclerosis. CDR3 DNA sequence: TGCGCCAGCAGCTTGTCAGGACAGGGCATTCGAACTGAAGCTTTCTTT. It translates to CASSLSGQGIRTEAFF.